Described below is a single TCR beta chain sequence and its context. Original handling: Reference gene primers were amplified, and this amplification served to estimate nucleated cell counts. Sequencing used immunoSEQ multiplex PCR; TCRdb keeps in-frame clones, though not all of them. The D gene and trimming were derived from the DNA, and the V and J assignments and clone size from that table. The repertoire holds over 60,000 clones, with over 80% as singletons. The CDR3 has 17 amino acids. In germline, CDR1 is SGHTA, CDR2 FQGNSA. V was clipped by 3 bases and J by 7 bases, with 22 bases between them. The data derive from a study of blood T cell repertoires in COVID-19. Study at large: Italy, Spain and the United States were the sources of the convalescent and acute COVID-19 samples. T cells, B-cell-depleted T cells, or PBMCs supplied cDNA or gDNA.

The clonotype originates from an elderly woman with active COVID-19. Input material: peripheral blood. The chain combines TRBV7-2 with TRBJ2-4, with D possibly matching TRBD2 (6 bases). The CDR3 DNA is TGTGCCAGCAGCTTTACGCGGGACGGTGGATCGGGGAACATTCAGTACTTC. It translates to CASSFTRDGGSGNIQYF.